The clone carrying this T cell receptor beta chain was observed many times. V shed 3 bases and J shed 7 bases, with 13 bases lying between them. In germline, CDR1 is MGHDK, CDR2 SYGVNS. The CDR3 sequence is 14 residues long. As to time point: sample taken at primary tumor resection. Samples were donated by 72 untreated early-stage non-small cell lung cancer patients. TCRs were sequenced from unsorted whole RNA of tumor, nontumor lung or PBMC. TCR cDNA molecules each had a unique molecular identifier. TCRdb used MiXCR to reprocess the 5' RACE reads, holding one entry per CDR3 protein. The repertoire has some 9,600 distinct CDR3 sequences, 6.1% of them found once; the top ten carry about 28%. The data originate from a study of spatial heterogeneity in lung cancer. For the study at large: More beta-chain than alpha-chain sequences were consistently detected.

This TCR came from a male donor with early-stage non-small cell lung cancer. Material: normal lung tissue next to the tumor, obtained at surgery. The V and J genes are TRBV25-1 and TRBJ1-3; D gene uncertain. The CDR3 DNA follows: TGTGCCAGCAGTGATTCCGGGAGCCACAACACCATATATTTT. Its translation: CASSDSGSHNTIYF. The variable domain in full, completed from reference TRBV25-1 and TRBJ1-3, reads EADIYQTPRYLVIGTGKKITLECSQTMGHDKMYWYQQDPGMELHLIHYSYGVNSTEKGDLSSESTVSRIRTEHFPLTLESARPSHTSQYLCASSDSGSHNTIYFGEGSWLTVV.